This TCR beta chain was captured in a study of cytomegalovirus exposure and HLA in healthy donors. Study background: It was reported in a later analysis that the 120 validation repertoires used the same platform as the approximately 620 first-cohort repertoires.

The approximately 120-subject validation cohort, separate from the roughly 670-subject first cohort, included the donors. Remarks on this clone: Its antigen is unidentified.

Study-wide points: In vitro experiments confirmed that three CMV-associated chains were specific for CMV antigens. Most observed TCR sequences were rare, whereas some public TCRs were detected in many donors.

Per germline, CDR1 MDHEN and CDR2 SYDVKM. This CDR3 region has 13 residues. V gave up 6 bases and J gave up 5 bases; unmatched junction bases: 5. The data were produced by immunoSEQ multiplex PCR, yet TCRdb's version contains in-frame clones alone and is incomplete. The sample lists approximately 100,000 clones; about 94% were seen once. The sample was PBMCs. V gene TRBV28 combines with J gene TRBJ1-1; 8 nucleotides align to TRBD1. The TCR sequence derives from a woman aged 30 to 39 in good health and CMV-seropositive. As DNA, the CDR3 is TGTGCCAGCAGCCTACGGACAGGGACTGAAGCTTTCTTT. Translating gives CASSLRTGTEAFF.